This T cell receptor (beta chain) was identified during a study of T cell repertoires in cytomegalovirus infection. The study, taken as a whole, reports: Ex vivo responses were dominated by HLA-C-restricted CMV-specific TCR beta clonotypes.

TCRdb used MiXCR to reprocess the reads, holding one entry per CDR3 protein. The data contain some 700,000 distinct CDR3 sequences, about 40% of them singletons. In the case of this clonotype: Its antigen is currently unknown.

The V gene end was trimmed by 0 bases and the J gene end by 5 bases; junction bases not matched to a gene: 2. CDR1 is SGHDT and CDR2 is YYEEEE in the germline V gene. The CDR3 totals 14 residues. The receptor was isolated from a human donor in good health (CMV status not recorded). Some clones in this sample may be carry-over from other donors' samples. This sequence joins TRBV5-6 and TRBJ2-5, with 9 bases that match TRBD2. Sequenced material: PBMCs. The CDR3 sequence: CASSLGTSEETQYF. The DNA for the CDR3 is TGTGCCAGCAGCTTGGGGACTAGCGAGGAGACCCAGTACTTC.